The rows below give T cell receptor beta chains drawn from one sample of a study of T cell changes during pregnancy in multiple sclerosis. Sequenced by immunoSEQ multiplex PCR; TCRdb stores in-frame clones only, minus some. This table has under 50,000 clones, 90% to 95% appearing once. The specimen was CD8+ T cells from peripheral blood mononuclear cells, collected in the third trimester of pregnancy. These receptors originate from a female donor with multiple sclerosis, enrolled in a pregnancy study. Both conserved end residues are part of each CDR3. Each record gives: clone size, V gene, J gene, D gene, CDR3 DNA, CDR3 protein. The D gene is left open where the match is weak. Rows give clone size only sometimes, using once, few, many, or a class for an expanded clone.

size: NA
V: TRBV6-4
J: TRBJ2-3
D: TRBD2
DNA: TGTGCCAGCAGTGACTCGAAAGGGAGGGGCACAGATACGCAGTATTTT
CDR3: CASSDSKGRGTDTQYF

size: NA
V: TRBV11-3
J: TRBJ2-2
D: NA
DNA: TGTGCCAGCAGCCTAAGCCACCGGGAGCTGTTTTTT
CDR3: CASSLSHRELFF

size: NA
V: TRBV27
J: TRBJ1-5
D: TRBD1
DNA: TGTGCCAGCAGCCCAGGACAGGGGGCCTATCAGCCCCAGCATTTT
CDR3: CASSPGQGAYQPQHF

size: NA
V: TRBV4-1
J: TRBJ2-7
D: NA
DNA: TGCGCCAGCAGCCAAGAACGGGGATTCCTAGGAAACTCCTACGAGCAGTACTTC
CDR3: CASSQERGFLGNSYEQYF

size: NA
V: TRBV7-2
J: TRBJ2-5
D: NA
DNA: TGTGCCAGCATCTATTCCCCCGGACTCCCAGGGACCCAGTACTTC
CDR3: CASIYSPGLPGTQYF

size: NA
V: TRBV9
J: TRBJ2-2
D: TRBD2
DNA: TGTGCCAGCAGCGTATCTGGAGCGGGGGGGCAGGGCGGGGAGCTGTTTTTT
CDR3: CASSVSGAGGQGGELFF

size: NA
V: TRBV9
J: TRBJ2-1
D: NA
DNA: TGTGCCAGCAGCCCCGGGGGATTGGGGAATGAGCAGTTCTTC
CDR3: CASSPGGLGNEQFF

size: NA
V: TRBV6-4
J: TRBJ2-3
D: TRBD2
DNA: TGTGCCAGCAGCCAAGGGACTAGCGGGAGCACAGATACGCAGTATTTT
CDR3: CASSQGTSGSTDTQYF

size: medium-sized
V: TRBV19
J: TRBJ2-3
D: TRBD2
DNA: TGTGCCAGTAGTACGTCGACTAGCGGGGGTTCAGATACGCAGTATTTT
CDR3: CASSTSTSGGSDTQYF

size: NA
V: TRBV5-6
J: TRBJ2-3
D: NA
DNA: TGTGCCAGCAGCTTAATGATACAGGGTGCGGATACGCAGTATTTT
CDR3: CASSLMIQGADTQYF

size: NA
V: TRBV5-1
J: TRBJ2-7
D: TRBD2
DNA: TGCGCCAGCAGTCCGAGGGAGGGTTCAACCTACGAGCAGTACTTC
CDR3: CASSPREGSTYEQYF

size: NA
V: TRBV5-4
J: TRBJ2-7
D: TRBD1
DNA: TGTGCCAGCAGCTCGGGACAGTACGGCGAGCAGTACTTC
CDR3: CASSSGQYGEQYF

size: NA
V: TRBV9
J: TRBJ2-1
D: TRBD2
DNA: TGTGCCAGCAGCGCAGAACTAGCGGGGGGTGCGGATGAGCAGTTCTTC
CDR3: CASSAELAGGADEQFF

size: NA
V: TRBV6-6
J: TRBJ1-4
D: TRBD1
DNA: TGTGCCAGCAGCCAAATTCCGGGACAGATTAATGAAAAACTGTTTTTT
CDR3: CASSQIPGQINEKLFF

size: NA
V: TRBV2
J: TRBJ2-7
D: TRBD1
DNA: TGTGCCAGCAGGACAGGGCTTTACGAGCAGTACTTC
CDR3: CASRTGLYEQYF

size: NA
V: TRBV6-1
J: TRBJ1-5
D: NA
DNA: TGTGCCAGCAGCCGACAGGCGAATCAGCCCCAGCATTTT
CDR3: CASSRQANQPQHF

size: NA
V: TRBV5-1
J: TRBJ2-7
D: TRBD1
DNA: TGCGCCAGCACTTCCCTCACGGACAGGGGGTACGAGCAGTACTTC
CDR3: CASTSLTDRGYEQYF

size: NA
V: TRBV15
J: TRBJ2-5
D: TRBD1
DNA: TGTGCCACCAGCAGAGGACAGGGGGTGCAACGGGAGACCCAGTACTTC
CDR3: CATSRGQGVQRETQYF

size: NA
V: TRBV5-1
J: TRBJ2-1
D: NA
DNA: TGCGCCAGCAGCGCACCTAGCCAGTCTGAGCAGTTCTTC
CDR3: CASSAPSQSEQFF

size: NA
V: TRBV4-1
J: TRBJ2-3
D: TRBD2
DNA: TGCGCCAGCAGCCAAGAGCCTAGCGGGGTCACAGATACGCAGTATTTT
CDR3: CASSQEPSGVTDTQYF

size: NA
V: TRBV20-1
J: TRBJ1-2
D: NA
DNA: TGCAGTGCTAGTGGCTGGTACACCTTC
CDR3: CSASGWYTF

size: NA
V: TRBV4-1
J: TRBJ1-5
D: NA
DNA: TGCGCCAGCAGCCGGCCGGGAAGCAATCAGCCCCAGCATTTT
CDR3: CASSRPGSNQPQHF

size: NA
V: TRBV5-1
J: TRBJ1-1
D: NA
DNA: TGCGCCAGCAGCTTGGGTTATGGGACAATGGGGACTGAAGCTTTCTTT
CDR3: CASSLGYGTMGTEAFF

size: NA
V: TRBV13
J: TRBJ2-2
D: TRBD1
DNA: TGTGCCAGCAGCCCTCGGGACAGGAACACCGGGGAGCTGTTTTTT
CDR3: CASSPRDRNTGELFF

size: NA
V: TRBV4-1
J: TRBJ2-7
D: TRBD1
DNA: TGCGCCAGCAGCCAGGGACAGTTTTCCTACGAGCAGTACTTC
CDR3: CASSQGQFSYEQYF

size: once
V: TRBV15
J: TRBJ1-4
D: NA
DNA: TGTGCCACCAGCTCGCGAGGGAGCACTAATGAAAAACTGTTTTTT
CDR3: CATSSRGSTNEKLFF

size: NA
V: TRBV7-6
J: TRBJ2-1
D: TRBD1
DNA: TGTGCCAGCAGCCTCGGGACAGGGAGTATAAATGAGCAGTTCTTC
CDR3: CASSLGTGSINEQFF

size: once
V: TRBV6-1
J: TRBJ1-6
D: NA
DNA: TGTGCCGGAACCACAGGGAGTCGGTATAATTCACCCCTCCACTTT
CDR3: CAGTTGSRYNSPLHF

size: NA
V: TRBV15
J: TRBJ2-7
D: NA
DNA: TGTGCCACCAGCCCATCTAGGGGGATCTCCTACGAGCAGTACTTC
CDR3: CATSPSRGISYEQYF

size: NA
V: TRBV10-3
J: TRBJ2-7
D: NA
DNA: TGTGCCATCAGTGGCCCTGCGGACGAGCAGTACTTC
CDR3: CAISGPADEQYF

size: NA
V: TRBV7-9
J: TRBJ1-6
D: NA
DNA: TGTGCCAGCAGCTTGGCGGGGACTTTCTCCAGTTCCTATAATTCACCCCTCCACTTT
CDR3: CASSLAGTFSSSYNSPLHF

size: NA
V: TRBV9
J: TRBJ1-3
D: NA
DNA: TGTGCCAGCAGAGGAACAGGGACCTCTGGAAACACCATATATTTT
CDR3: CASRGTGTSGNTIYF

size: NA
V: TRBV6-4
J: TRBJ1-2
D: TRBD1
DNA: TGTGCCAGCAGTGACTCGATCAGCGCAGGGGGTCCCTATGGCTACACCTTC
CDR3: CASSDSISAGGPYGYTF

size: NA
V: TRBV11-3
J: TRBJ2-2
D: TRBD2
DNA: TGTGCCAGCAGCGATATGACTAGCGGTACCGGGGAGCTGTTTTTT
CDR3: CASSDMTSGTGELFF

size: NA
V: TRBV20-1
J: TRBJ2-2
D: NA
DNA: TGCAGTGCTCCTCTAGTCGGGGAGCTGTTTTTT
CDR3: CSAPLVGELFF

size: NA
V: TRBV15
J: TRBJ2-3
D: TRBD1
DNA: TGTGCCACCAGCAAAGACAGGGTGAAAGATACGCAGTATTTT
CDR3: CATSKDRVKDTQYF

size: NA
V: TRBV9
J: TRBJ2-3
D: TRBD2
DNA: TGTGCCAGCAGCCCCGGGGGACTAGCGGGGGCCCGAGATACGCAGTATTTT
CDR3: CASSPGGLAGARDTQYF

size: NA
V: TRBV14
J: TRBJ2-4
D: TRBD1
DNA: TGTGCCAGCAGCCAAAGGGGAAAGGGACAGAACAAAAACATTCAGTACTTC
CDR3: CASSQRGKGQNKNIQYF

size: NA
V: TRBV12-5
J: TRBJ1-3
D: NA
DNA: TGTGCTAGTGGAATTTCTGGGTGGAGGGGAAGGGGAAACACCATATATTTT
CDR3: CASGISGWRGRGNTIYF

size: NA
V: TRBV5-6
J: TRBJ1-1
D: TRBD1
DNA: TGTGCCAGCAGCCCCGACAGGGGTCTGAACACTGAAGCTTTCTTT
CDR3: CASSPDRGLNTEAFF

size: NA
V: TRBV7-6
J: TRBJ1-5
D: NA
DNA: TGTGCCAGCAGCTACGGGGACAATCAGCCCCAGCATTTT
CDR3: CASSYGDNQPQHF

size: NA
V: TRBV5-4
J: TRBJ2-7
D: TRBD2
DNA: TGTGCCAGCAGCCCCATTACTAGCGGGGGGGCCTCAGACGAGCAGTACTTC
CDR3: CASSPITSGGASDEQYF

size: NA
V: TRBV11-3
J: TRBJ2-3
D: NA
DNA: TGTGCCAGCATCCGGACGGACAGTAGCACAGATACGCAGTATTTT
CDR3: CASIRTDSSTDTQYF

size: once
V: TRBV19
J: TRBJ2-7
D: NA
DNA: TGTGCCAGTAGTATTACGGGGGGCGCCTACGAGCAGTACTTC
CDR3: CASSITGGAYEQYF

size: few
V: TRBV4-1
J: TRBJ2-7
D: TRBD1
DNA: TGCGCCAGCAGCGAGTACAGGGGGCTCCTTAGCGAGCAGTACTTC
CDR3: CASSEYRGLLSEQYF

size: NA
V: TRBV2
J: TRBJ2-5
D: NA
DNA: TGTGCCAGCAGTGAAACAGGCTGGGACCAAGAGACCCAGTACTTC
CDR3: CASSETGWDQETQYF

size: NA
V: TRBV19
J: TRBJ1-2
D: NA
DNA: TGTGCCAGTAGTATATGGGGGACATCCAACTATGGCTACACCTTC
CDR3: CASSIWGTSNYGYTF